The T cell receptor (beta chain) under discussion was sequenced for a study of blood T cell repertoires in COVID-19. Study at large: The study drew acute and convalescent COVID-19 samples from the United States, Italy and Spain. In each case, the material was cDNA or gDNA derived from T cells, B-cell-depleted T cells, or PBMCs.

Assay: immunoSEQ multiplex PCR; the TCRdb copy retains only in-frame clones and omits some. The sample consists of 140,000 to 150,000 clones, over 80% of them appearing once. Germline lookup yields CDR1 LGHDT and CDR2 YNNKEL (reference sequence). This CDR3 spans 18 amino acids. V was trimmed by 3 bases and J by 10 bases, leaving 30 bases between them. The sequence was collected from a woman aged 40 to 50 with active or convalescent COVID-19. Sequencing used peripheral blood. The gene calls are TRBV3-1 (or the pseudogene TRBV3-2) and TRBJ1-2; the D gene is possibly TRBD1 (6 bases). CDR3 in amino acids: CASSHFGTPALLGRTYTF. The CDR3 DNA is TGTGCCAGCAGCCACTTCGGGACACCCGCCTTGCTCGGTAGGACCTACACCTTC.